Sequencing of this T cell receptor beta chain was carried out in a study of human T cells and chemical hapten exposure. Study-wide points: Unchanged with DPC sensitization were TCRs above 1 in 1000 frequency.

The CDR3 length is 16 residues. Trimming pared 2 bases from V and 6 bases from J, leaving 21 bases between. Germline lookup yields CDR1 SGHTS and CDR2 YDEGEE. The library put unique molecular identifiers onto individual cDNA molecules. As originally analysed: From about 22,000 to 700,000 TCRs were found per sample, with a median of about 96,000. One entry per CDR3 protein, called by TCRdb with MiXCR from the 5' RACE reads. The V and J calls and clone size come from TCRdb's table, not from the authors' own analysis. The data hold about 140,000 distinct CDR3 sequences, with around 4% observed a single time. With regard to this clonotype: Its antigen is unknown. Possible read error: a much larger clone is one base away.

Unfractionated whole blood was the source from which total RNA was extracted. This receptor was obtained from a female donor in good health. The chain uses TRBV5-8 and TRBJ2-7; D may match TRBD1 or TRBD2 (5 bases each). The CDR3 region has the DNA TGTGCCAGCAGCTTCCCGGGACGGAGTAGGGAGTCCGAGCAGTACTTC. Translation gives CASSFPGRSRESEQYF.